One and the same sample provided the 2 T cell receptor beta chains below, sequenced in a study of cytomegalovirus exposure and HLA in healthy donors. Sequenced by immunoSEQ multiplex PCR; TCRdb stores in-frame clones only, minus some. The data show over 60,000 clones, 90% to 95% seen once. Sample: PBMCs. Every receptor here comes from a young man in good health and CMV-seropositive.

The rearrangement links TRBV27 to TRBJ2-2, with a weak D call TRBD1 (6 bases). V lost 6 bases to trimming and J lost 0 bases, with 11 bases between them. The CDR3 consists of 15 residues. The germline gives CDR1 MNHEY, CDR2 SMNVEV (reference sequence). The CDR3 loop is CASSRKGANTGELFF. CDR3 bases: TGTGCCAGCAGCAGAAAGGGGGCGAACACCGGGGAGCTGTTTTTT.

The chain is built from TRBV7-2 and TRBJ1-1; the D is unclear. Deletions cut 0 bases from V and 3 bases from J, with 11 bases between. The CDR3 consists of 15 residues. Germline values: CDR1 SGHTA, CDR2 FQGNSA. The CDR3 bases are TGTGCCAGCAGCTTAGCGCGAGGGAAATACACTGAAGCTTTCTTT. Its translation is CASSLARGKYTEAFF. Full variable domain (remainder filled in from reference TRBV7-2 and TRBJ1-1): GAGVSQSPSNKVTEKGKDVELRCDPISGHTALYWYRQSLGQGLEFLIYFQGNSAPDKSGLPSDRFSAERTGGSVSTLTIQRTQQEDSAVYLCASSLARGKYTEAFFGQGTRLTVV.